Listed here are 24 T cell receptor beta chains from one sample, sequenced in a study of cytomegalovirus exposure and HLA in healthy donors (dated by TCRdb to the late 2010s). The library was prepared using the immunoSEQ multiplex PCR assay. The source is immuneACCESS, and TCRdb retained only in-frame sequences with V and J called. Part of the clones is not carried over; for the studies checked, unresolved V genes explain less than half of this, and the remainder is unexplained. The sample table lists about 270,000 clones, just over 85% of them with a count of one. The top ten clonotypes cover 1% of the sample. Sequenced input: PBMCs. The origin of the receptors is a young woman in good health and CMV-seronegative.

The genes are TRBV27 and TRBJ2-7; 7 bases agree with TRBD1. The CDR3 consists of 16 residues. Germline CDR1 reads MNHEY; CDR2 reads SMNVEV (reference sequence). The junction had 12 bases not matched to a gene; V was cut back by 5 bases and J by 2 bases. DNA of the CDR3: TGTGCCAGCAGTCCCTCCATTGGACAGGACACCTACGAGCAGTACTTC. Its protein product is CASSPSIGQDTYEQYF.

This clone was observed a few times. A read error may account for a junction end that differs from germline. The CDR3 loop is CASSFQLSGEGHF. The CDR3 bases are TGCGCCAGCAGCTTTCAACTAAGCGGGGAGGGCCACTTC. This chain joins TRBV4-1 and TRBJ2-7; 7 nucleotides align to TRBD2. Looked up from germline, CDR1 is MGHRA and CDR2 is YSYEKL. This CDR3 is built from 13 residues.

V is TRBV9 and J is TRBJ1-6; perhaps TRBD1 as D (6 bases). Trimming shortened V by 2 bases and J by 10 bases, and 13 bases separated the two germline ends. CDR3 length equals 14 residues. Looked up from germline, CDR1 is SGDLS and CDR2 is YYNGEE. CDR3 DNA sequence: TGTGCCAGCAGCGTTCAGGGGAGTAGATCACCCCTCCACTTT. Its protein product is CASSVQGSRSPLHF.

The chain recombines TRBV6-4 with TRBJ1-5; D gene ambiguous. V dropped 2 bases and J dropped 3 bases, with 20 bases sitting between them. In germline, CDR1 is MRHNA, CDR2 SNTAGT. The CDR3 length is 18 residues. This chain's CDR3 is CASSDPPPRTEYNQPQHF. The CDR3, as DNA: TGTGCCAGCAGTGACCCCCCGCCCAGGACTGAATACAATCAGCCCCAGCATTTT.

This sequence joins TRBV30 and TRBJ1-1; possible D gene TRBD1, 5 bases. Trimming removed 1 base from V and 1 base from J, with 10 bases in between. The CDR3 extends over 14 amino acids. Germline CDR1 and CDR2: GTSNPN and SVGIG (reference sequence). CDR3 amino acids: CAWSGGRRNTEAFF. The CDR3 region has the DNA TGTGCCTGGAGTGGGGGGAGGAGGAACACTGAAGCTTTCTTT.

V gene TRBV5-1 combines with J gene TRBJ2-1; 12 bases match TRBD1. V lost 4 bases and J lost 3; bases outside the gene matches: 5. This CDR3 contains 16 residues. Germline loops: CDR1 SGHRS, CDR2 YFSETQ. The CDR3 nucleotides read TGCGCCAGCAGCGAGGGACAGGGGGCGCTCTACAATGAGCAGTTCTTC. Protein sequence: CASSEGQGALYNEQFF. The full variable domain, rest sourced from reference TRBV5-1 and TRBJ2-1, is KAGVTQTPRYLIKTRGQQVTLSCSPISGHRSVSWYQQTPGQGLQFLFEYFSETQRNKGNFPGRFSGRQFSNSRSEMNVSTLELGDSALYLCASSEGQGALYNEQFFGPGTRLTVL.

CDR3 nucleotide sequence: TGCGCCAGCAGCCAAGATGCACCGGGATTCTATAGCAATCAGCCCCAGCATTTT. It encodes CASSQDAPGFYSNQPQHF. The gene calls are TRBV4-1 and TRBJ1-5; D unresolved. The CDR3 extends over 18 amino acids. With 0 bases removed from V and 0 bases from J, the gap between germline ends came to 15 bases. Germline assignment: CDR1 MGHRA and CDR2 YSYEKL.

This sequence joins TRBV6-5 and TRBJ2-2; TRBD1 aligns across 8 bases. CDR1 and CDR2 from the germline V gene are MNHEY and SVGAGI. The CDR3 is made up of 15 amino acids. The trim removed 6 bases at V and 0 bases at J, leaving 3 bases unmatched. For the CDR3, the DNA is TGTGCCAGCAGCAAGGACAGGGCGAACACCGGGGAGCTGTTTTTT. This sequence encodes CASSKDRANTGELFF.

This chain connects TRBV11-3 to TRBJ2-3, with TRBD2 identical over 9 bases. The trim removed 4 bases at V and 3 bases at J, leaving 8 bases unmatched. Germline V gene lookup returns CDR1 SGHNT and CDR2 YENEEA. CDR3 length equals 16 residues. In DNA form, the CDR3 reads TGTGCCAGCAGCTCCCGCGGGAGGGTTGGTACAGATACGCAGTATTTT. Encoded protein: CASSSRGRVGTDTQYF. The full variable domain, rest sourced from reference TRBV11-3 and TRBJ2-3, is EAGVVQSPRYKIIEKKQPVAFWCNPISGHNTLYWYLQNLGQGPELLIRYENEEAVDDSQLPKDRFSAERLKGVDSTLKIQPAELGDSAVYLCASSSRGRVGTDTQYFGPGTRLTVL.

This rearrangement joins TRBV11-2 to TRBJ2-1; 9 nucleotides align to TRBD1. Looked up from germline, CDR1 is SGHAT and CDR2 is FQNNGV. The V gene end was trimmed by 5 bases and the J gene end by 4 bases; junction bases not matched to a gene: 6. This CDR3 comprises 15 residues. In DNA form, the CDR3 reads TGTGCCAGCAGCGCCCGGGACAGGGCTTACAATGAGCAGTTCTTC. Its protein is CASSARDRAYNEQFF. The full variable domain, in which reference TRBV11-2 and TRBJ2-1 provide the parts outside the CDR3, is EAGVAQSPRYKIIEKRQSVAFWCNPISGHATLYWYQQILGQGPKLLIQFQNNGVVDDSQLPKDRFSAERLKGVDSTLKIQPAKLEDSAVYLCASSARDRAYNEQFFGPGTRLTVL.

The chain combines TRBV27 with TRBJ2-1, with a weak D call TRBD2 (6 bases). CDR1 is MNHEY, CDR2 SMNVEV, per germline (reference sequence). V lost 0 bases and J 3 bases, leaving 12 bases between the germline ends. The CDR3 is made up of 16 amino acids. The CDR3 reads CASSLSGVDYYNEQFF. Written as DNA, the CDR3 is TGTGCCAGCAGTTTATCCGGGGTGGACTACTACAATGAGCAGTTCTTC.

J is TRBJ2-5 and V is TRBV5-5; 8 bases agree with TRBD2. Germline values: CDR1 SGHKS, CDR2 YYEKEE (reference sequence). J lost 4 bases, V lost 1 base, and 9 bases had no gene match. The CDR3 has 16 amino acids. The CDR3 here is CASSLQVGGGPETQYF. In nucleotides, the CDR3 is TGTGCCAGCAGCTTGCAAGTGGGCGGGGGGCCAGAGACCCAGTACTTC.

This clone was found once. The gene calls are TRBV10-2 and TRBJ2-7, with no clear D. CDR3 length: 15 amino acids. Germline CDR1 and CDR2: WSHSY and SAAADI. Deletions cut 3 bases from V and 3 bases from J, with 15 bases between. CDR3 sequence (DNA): TGCGCCAGCAGTGAAATTAGCACATTCATCTACGAGCAGTACTTC. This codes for CASSEISTFIYEQYF.

CDR3 region: CASTRTSGYNEQFF. For the CDR3, the DNA is TGTGCCAGCACTCGGACTAGCGGATACAATGAGCAGTTCTTC. This sequence joins TRBV6-5 and TRBJ2-1, with 10 bases aligning to TRBD2. V trimming: 7 bases; J trimming: 4 bases; junction bases outside the gene matches: 4. Germline CDR1 reads MNHEY; CDR2 reads SVGAGI. The CDR3 is made up of 14 amino acids.

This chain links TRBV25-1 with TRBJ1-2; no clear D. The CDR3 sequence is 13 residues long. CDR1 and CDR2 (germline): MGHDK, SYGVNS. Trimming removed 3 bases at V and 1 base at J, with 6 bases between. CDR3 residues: CASSDPHNYGYTF. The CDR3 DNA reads TGTGCCAGCAGTGATCCCCATAACTATGGCTACACCTTC.

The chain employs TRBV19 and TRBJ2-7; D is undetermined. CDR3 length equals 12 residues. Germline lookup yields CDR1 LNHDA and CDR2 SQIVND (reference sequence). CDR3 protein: CATRSKNYEQYF. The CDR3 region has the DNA TGTGCAACGAGAAGTAAAAACTACGAGCAGTACTTC.

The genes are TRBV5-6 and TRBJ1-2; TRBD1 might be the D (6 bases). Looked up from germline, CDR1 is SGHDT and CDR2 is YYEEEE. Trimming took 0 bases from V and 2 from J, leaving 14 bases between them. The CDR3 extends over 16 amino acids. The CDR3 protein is CASSLGQEPLNYGYTF. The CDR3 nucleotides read TGTGCCAGCAGCTTGGGACAGGAGCCCTTAAACTATGGCTACACCTTC.

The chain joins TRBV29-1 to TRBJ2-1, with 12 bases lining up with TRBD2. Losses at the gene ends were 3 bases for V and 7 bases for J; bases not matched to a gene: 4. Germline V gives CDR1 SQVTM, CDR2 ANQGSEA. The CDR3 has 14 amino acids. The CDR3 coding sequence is TGCAGCGTTGACCGGACTAGCGGGACGAATGAGCAGTTCTTC. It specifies CSVDRTSGTNEQFF.

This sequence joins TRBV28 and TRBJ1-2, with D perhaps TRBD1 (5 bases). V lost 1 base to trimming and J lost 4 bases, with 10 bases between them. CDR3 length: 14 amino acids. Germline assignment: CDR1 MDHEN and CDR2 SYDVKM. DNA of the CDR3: TGTGCCAGCAGTTTATATGAACAGGCCTATGGCTACACCTTC. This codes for CASSLYEQAYGYTF.

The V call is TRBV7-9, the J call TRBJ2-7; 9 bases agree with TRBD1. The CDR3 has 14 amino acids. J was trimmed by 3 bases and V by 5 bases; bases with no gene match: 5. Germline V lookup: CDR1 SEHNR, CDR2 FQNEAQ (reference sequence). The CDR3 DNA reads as TGTGCCAGCAGCGACGGGACAGGGAACTACGAGCAGTACTTC. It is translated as CASSDGTGNYEQYF.

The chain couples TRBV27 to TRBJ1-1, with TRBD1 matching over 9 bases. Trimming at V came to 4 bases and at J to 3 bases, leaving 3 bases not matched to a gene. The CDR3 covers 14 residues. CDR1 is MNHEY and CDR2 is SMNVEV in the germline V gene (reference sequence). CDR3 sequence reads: CASSWDRAYTEAFF. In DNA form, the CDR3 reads TGTGCCAGCAGTTGGGACAGGGCTTACACTGAAGCTTTCTTT.

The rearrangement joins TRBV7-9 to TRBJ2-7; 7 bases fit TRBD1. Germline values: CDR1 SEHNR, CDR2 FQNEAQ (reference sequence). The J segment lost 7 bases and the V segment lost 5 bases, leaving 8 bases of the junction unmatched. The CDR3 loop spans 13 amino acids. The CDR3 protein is CASSLGTVQEQYF. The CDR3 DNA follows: TGTGCCAGCAGCCTCGGGACAGTCCAGGAGCAGTACTTC.

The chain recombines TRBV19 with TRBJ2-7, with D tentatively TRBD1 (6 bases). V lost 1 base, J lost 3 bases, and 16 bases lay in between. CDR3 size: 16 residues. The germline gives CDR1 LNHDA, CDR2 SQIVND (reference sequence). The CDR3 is CASSIGGHAILYEQYF. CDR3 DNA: TGTGCCAGTAGTATAGGGGGACACGCCATTCTCTACGAGCAGTACTTC.

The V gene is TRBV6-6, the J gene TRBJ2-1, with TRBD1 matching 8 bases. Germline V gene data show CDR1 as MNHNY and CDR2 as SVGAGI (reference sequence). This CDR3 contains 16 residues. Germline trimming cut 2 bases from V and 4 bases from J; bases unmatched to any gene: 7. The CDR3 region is CASSYQGQGAYNEQFF. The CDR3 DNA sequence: TGTGCCAGCAGTTACCAGGGGCAGGGGGCATACAATGAGCAGTTCTTC.